This TCR beta chain came from a study of control samples from healthy donors and cancer patients. Some clones are missing from TCRdb's copy, which holds only in-frame ones; the method was immunoSEQ multiplex PCR. The sample yields 100,000 to 150,000 clones, over 75% seen once. Source material: blood. This TCR was sampled from a man aged 35 to 55 in good health.

CDR3 protein: CASSQGMGTGQETQYF. DNA for the CDR3: TGCGCCAGCAGCCAAGGAATGGGGACAGGCCAAGAGACCCAGTACTTC. The chain is built from TRBV4-3 and TRBJ2-5, with TRBD1 matching 8 bases. V shed 1 base and J 1 base; nucleotides not matched to a gene: 5. Germline assignment: CDR1 LGHNA and CDR2 YSLEER. This CDR3 spans 16 amino acids.